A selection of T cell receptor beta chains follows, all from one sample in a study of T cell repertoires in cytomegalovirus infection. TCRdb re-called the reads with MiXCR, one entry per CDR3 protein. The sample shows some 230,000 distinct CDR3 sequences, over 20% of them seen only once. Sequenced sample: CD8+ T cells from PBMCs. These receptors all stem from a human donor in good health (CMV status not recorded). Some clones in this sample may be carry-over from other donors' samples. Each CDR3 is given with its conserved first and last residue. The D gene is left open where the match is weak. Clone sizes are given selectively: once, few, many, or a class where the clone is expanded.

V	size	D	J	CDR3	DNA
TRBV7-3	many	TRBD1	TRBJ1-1	CASSSGQGAAEAFF	TGTGCCAGCAGCTCAGGACAGGGGGCGGCTGAAGCTTTCTTT
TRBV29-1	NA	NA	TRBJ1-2	CSVDWQINGYTF	TGCAGCGTTGACTGGCAGATAAATGGCTACACCTTC
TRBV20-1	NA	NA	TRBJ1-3	CSARVPTGNTIYF	TGCAGTGCTAGAGTACCCACTGGAAACACCATATATTTT
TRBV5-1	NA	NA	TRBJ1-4	CASSLEGATNEKLFF	TGCGCCAGCAGCTTGGAGGGGGCAACTAATGAAAAACTGTTTTTT
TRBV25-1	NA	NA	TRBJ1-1	CASSESPNTEAFF	TGTGCCAGCAGTGAATCCCCGAACACTGAAGCTTTCTTT
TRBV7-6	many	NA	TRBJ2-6	CASSSGTTSGANVLTF	TGTGCCAGCAGCTCCGGGACAACCTCTGGGGCCAACGTCCTGACTTTC
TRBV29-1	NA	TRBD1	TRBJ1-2	CSITRGILGYTF	TGCAGCATAACCAGGGGGATTCTCGGCTACACCTTC
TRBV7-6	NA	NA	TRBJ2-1	CASSSRLFSNEQFF	TGTGCCAGCAGCTCTCGACTATTCAGCAATGAGCAGTTCTTC
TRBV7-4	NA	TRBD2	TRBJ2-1	CASSTRTSGGLYNEQFF	TGTGCCAGCAGCACTCGGACTAGCGGGGGCTTATACAATGAGCAGTTCTTC
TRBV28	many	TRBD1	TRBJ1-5	CASSLTGDTNQPQHF	TGTGCCAGCAGTCTCACAGGGGACACCAATCAGCCCCAGCATTTT
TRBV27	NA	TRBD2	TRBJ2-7	CASSPEWRGGFHHYEQYF	TGTGCCAGCAGTCCAGAGTGGCGGGGGGGCTTCCACCATTACGAGCAGTACTTC
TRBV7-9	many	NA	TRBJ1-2	CASSLPLYGYTF	TGTGCCAGCAGCTTACCCCTATATGGCTACACCTTC
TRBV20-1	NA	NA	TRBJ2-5	CSARPYYTTGRQETQYF	TGCAGTGCTAGACCTTACTATACTACAGGAAGGCAAGAGACCCAGTACTTC
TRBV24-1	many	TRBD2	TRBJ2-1	CATSDSEYSGTTMNEQFF	TGTGCCACCAGTGACTCCGAATATTCCGGGACTACTATGAATGAGCAGTTCTTC
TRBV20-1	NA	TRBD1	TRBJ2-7	CSALTGGAYEQYF	TGCAGTGCTCTGACAGGGGGGGCCTACGAGCAGTACTTC
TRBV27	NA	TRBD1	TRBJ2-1	CASSLTGASGNEQFF	TGTGCCAGCAGTTTAACAGGGGCGAGTGGAAATGAGCAGTTCTTC